These T cell receptor beta chains were read from a single sample in a study of CD4 T cells in lung cancer. Some clones are missing from TCRdb's copy, which holds only in-frame ones; the method was immunoSEQ multiplex PCR. This repertoire shows about 10,000 clones, around 69% found once; its top ten account for 15%. Sequencing used normal lung tissue taken away from the tumor. These receptors all come from a man in his 60s with non-small cell lung cancer. The CDR3 runs from the conserved cysteine through the conserved F or W. D genes are given only for firm matches. Expanded clones are given a class, and other clones once, few, many or no size at all.

J | D | size | V | DNA | CDR3
TRBJ2-4 | . | . | TRBV5-1 | TGCGCCAGCAGCTTGGACCGGCGACAGAGCAACATTCAGTACTTC | CASSLDRRQSNIQYF
TRBJ1-2 | . | once | TRBV28 | TGTGCCAGCAGTTTATCCGGACTTTATGGCTACACCTTC | CASSLSGLYGYTF
TRBJ2-1 | . | . | TRBV30 | TGTGCCTGGAGTGTACGTAGTGAGCAGTTCTTC | CAWSVRSEQFF
TRBJ2-5 | . | . | TRBV7-8 | TGTGCCAGCAGCTTAGAGGAGGGGGCGCGGGAGACCCAGTACTTC | CASSLEEGARETQYF
TRBJ2-3 | TRBD2 | . | TRBV4-1 | TGCGCCAGCAGCCAAGGGAATAGCGGGAGGGGGTCGCAGTATTTT | CASSQGNSGRGSQYF
TRBJ2-1 | TRBD2 | . | TRBV14 | TGTGCCAGCGGTGGCGGGGGTGAGCAGTTCTTC | CASGGGGEQFF
TRBJ2-1 | TRBD2 | . | TRBV7-2 | TGTGCCAGCAGCTTAGTCGGCGGGAGCGTTTCCTACAATGAGCAGTTCTTC | CASSLVGGSVSYNEQFF
TRBJ1-5 | TRBD1 | few | TRBV5-6 | TGTGCCAGCAGCTTCACAGGGGGACGTCAGCCCCAGCATTTT | CASSFTGGRQPQHF
TRBJ2-5 | . | few | TRBV12-5 | TGTGCTAGTGGTTCCGACATTGGATGGGAGACCCAGTACTTC | CASGSDIGWETQYF
TRBJ1-1 | TRBD1 | . | TRBV4-1 | TGCGCCAGCAGCCAAGGACTACAGGGGGTTTACACTGAAGCTTTCTTT | CASSQGLQGVYTEAFF
TRBJ1-2 | . | . | TRBV2 | TGTGCCAGCCCCAGAGGCTACACCTTC | CASPRGYTF
TRBJ2-5 | . | once | TRBV11-2 | TGTGCCAGCAGCTGGCAGGGATGGGAGACCCAGTACTTC | CASSWQGWETQYF
TRBJ1-1 | TRBD1 | . | TRBV7-3 | TGTGCCAGCAGCCTGACAGGGACGGCGAAAGCTTTCTTT | CASSLTGTAKAFF
TRBJ1-2 | . | . | TRBV28 | TGTGCCAGCCGGGACTCCTCCAACTATGGCTACACCTTC | CASRDSSNYGYTF
TRBJ1-3 | TRBD1 | . | TRBV7-9 | TGTGCCAGCAGCTTACAGGGGGCCCGCTCTGGAAACACCATATATTTT | CASSLQGARSGNTIYF
TRBJ2-3 | TRBD2 | once | TRBV7-2 | TGTGCCAGCAGTTCACTAGCGGGACGAGATACGCAGTATTTT | CASSSLAGRDTQYF
TRBJ2-1 | . | . | TRBV2 | TGTGCCAGCAAAACAGGCATCTATGAGCAGTTCTTC | CASKTGIYEQFF
TRBJ2-5 | . | . | TRBV7-3 | TGTGCCAGCAGCCCGGAGGGGGGGGAGAGGGAGACCCAGTACTTC | CASSPEGGERETQYF
TRBJ2-7 | TRBD1 | . | TRBV20-1 | TGCAGTGCCCGGGACAGCTACGAGCAGTACTTC | CSARDSYEQYF
TRBJ1-4 | TRBD1 | . | TRBV6-1 | TGTGCCAGCAGAGTACGGACAGGGGATGAAAAACTGTTTTTT | CASRVRTGDEKLFF
TRBJ1-5 | TRBD1 | few | TRBV5-1 | TGCGCCAGCAGCTCGGGACAGGGCTTCGATCAGCCCCAGCATTTT | CASSSGQGFDQPQHF
TRBJ1-5 | . | . | TRBV6-6 | TGTGCCAGCAACAGAAAACAGGGAATCAATCAGCCCCAGCATTTT | CASNRKQGINQPQHF
TRBJ1-1 | . | . | TRBV6-1 | TGTGCCAGCATTATGACTGCCGCTGCTTTCTTT | CASIMTAAAFF
TRBJ1-2 | . | once | TRBV5-5 | TGTGCCAGCAGCTTGCTGAACTCTAACTATGGCTACACCTTC | CASSLLNSNYGYTF
TRBJ2-3 | TRBD2 | . | TRBV6-4 | TGTGCCAGCAGTGACGAAGCGGGAGCCACAGATACGCAGTATTTT | CASSDEAGATDTQYF
TRBJ2-3 | TRBD2 | . | TRBV7-2 | TGTGCCAGCATCCCCAGCGGGGGCACAGATACGCAGTATTTT | CASIPSGGTDTQYF
TRBJ2-3 | . | once | TRBV6-5 | TGTGCCAGCAGTCCCCAGCGGAGCACAGATACGCAGTATTTT | CASSPQRSTDTQYF
TRBJ1-3 | . | . | TRBV6-1 | TGTGCCAGCAGTGAAACAGCGGACTCTGGAAACACCATATATTTT | CASSETADSGNTIYF
TRBJ1-1 | . | . | TRBV5-6 | TGTGCCAGCAGCTTGGGTTGGAGGGTAGGCGACACTGAAGCTTTCTTT | CASSLGWRVGDTEAFF
TRBJ2-7 | TRBD1 | . | TRBV27 | TGTGCCAGCAGTTTTGGGGACAGGGACTACGAGCAGTACTTC | CASSFGDRDYEQYF
TRBJ2-2 | TRBD2 | . | TRBV4-1 | TGCGCCAGCAGCCAGGGACCGGGACTAGCGGGAACCGGGGAGCTGTTTTTT | CASSQGPGLAGTGELFF
TRBJ2-1 | . | . | TRBV7-3 | TGTGCCAGCAGCTTTGGAGTCGAGAATGAGCAGTTCTTC | CASSFGVENEQFF
TRBJ2-6 | . | . | TRBV19 | TGTGCCAGTAGTATGGGAAAGGGAGCTGGGGCCAACGTCCTGACTTTC | CASSMGKGAGANVLTF
TRBJ2-1 | . | . | TRBV11-2 | TGTGCCAGCAGCTTAGATCCCCCTCCCTACAATGAGCAGTTCTTC | CASSLDPPPYNEQFF
TRBJ2-1 | . | . | TRBV5-6 | TGTGCCAGCAGCCGAGACAGATCCCACAATGAGCAGTTCTTC | CASSRDRSHNEQFF
TRBJ2-3 | . | . | TRBV11-1 | TGTGCCAGCAGCTTAGCGGCCTTTCCTACGCAGTATTTT | CASSLAAFPTQYF
TRBJ1-2 | . | . | TRBV7-2 | TGTGCCAGCAGCACCCGGGGGTTAGGGAACTATGGCTACACCTTC | CASSTRGLGNYGYTF
TRBJ2-1 | . | . | TRBV13 | TGTGCCAGCAGCTTACGTACTAATGAGCAGTTCTTC | CASSLRTNEQFF
TRBJ1-2 | . | once | TRBV6-5 | TGTGCCAGCAGTGAATACAGTAACTATGGCTACACCTTC | CASSEYSNYGYTF
TRBJ2-1 | TRBD2 | . | TRBV10-3 | TGTGCCATCAGTGAGCGGACTAGCGGGATCAATGAGCAGTTCTTC | CAISERTSGINEQFF
TRBJ2-1 | . | . | TRBV5-1 | TGCGCCAGCAGCCCAACCTCCCTAGCGAATGAGCAGTTCTTC | CASSPTSLANEQFF
TRBJ2-3 | TRBD2 | . | TRBV11-2 | TGTGCCAGCAGCTTCTCCCGGACTAGCGGGAGGACAGATACGCAGTATTTT | CASSFSRTSGRTDTQYF
TRBJ1-2 | . | . | TRBV19 | TGTGCCAGTACCACCGGGACGGACTATTATGGCTACACCTTC | CASTTGTDYYGYTF
TRBJ2-5 | TRBD2 | . | TRBV10-3 | TGTGCCATCAGTGACCTCAAATCGGGAGGCGACCTAGGGACCCAGTACTTC | CAISDLKSGGDLGTQYF